This T cell receptor beta chain was observed in a study of CD8 T cell repertoires and HIV-1 epitope variants. Study at large: Each of Twenty-five Gag and Nef epitope peptides stimulated a separate culture. The baseline condition was 1M T cells left uncultured.

Clones were read by immunoSEQ multiplex PCR, and TCRdb kept only the in-frame ones, dropping some. Here the sample spans around 2,000 clones, under 75% being singletons. Whole-study findings and limits: A handful of clonotypes recognized Nef KF9, one HW9, none TAALDMSHF.

The CDR3 has 14 residues. V lost 2 bases and J lost 0, with 9 bases in between. Germline CDR1 reads SGHDT; CDR2 reads YYEEEE. About this clone: The target antigen is unknown.

This receptor was identified in a male donor with HIV. The rearrangement uses TRBV5-6 and TRBJ2-7, with D perhaps assigned TRBD1 or TRBD2 (5 bases each). Input material: cultured CD8+ T cells derived from PBMCs. The CDR3 nucleotides are TGTGCCAGCAGCTTTTGGGGGAGCTCCTACGAGCAGTACTTC. Amino acids: CASSFWGSSYEQYF. Filled out from reference TRBV5-6 and TRBJ2-7, the complete variable domain reads DAGVTQSPTHLIKTRGQQVTLRCSPKSGHDTVSWYQQALGQGPQFIFQYYEEEERQRGNFPDRFSGHQFPNYSSELNVNALLLGDSALYLCASSFWGSSYEQYFGPGTRLTVT.